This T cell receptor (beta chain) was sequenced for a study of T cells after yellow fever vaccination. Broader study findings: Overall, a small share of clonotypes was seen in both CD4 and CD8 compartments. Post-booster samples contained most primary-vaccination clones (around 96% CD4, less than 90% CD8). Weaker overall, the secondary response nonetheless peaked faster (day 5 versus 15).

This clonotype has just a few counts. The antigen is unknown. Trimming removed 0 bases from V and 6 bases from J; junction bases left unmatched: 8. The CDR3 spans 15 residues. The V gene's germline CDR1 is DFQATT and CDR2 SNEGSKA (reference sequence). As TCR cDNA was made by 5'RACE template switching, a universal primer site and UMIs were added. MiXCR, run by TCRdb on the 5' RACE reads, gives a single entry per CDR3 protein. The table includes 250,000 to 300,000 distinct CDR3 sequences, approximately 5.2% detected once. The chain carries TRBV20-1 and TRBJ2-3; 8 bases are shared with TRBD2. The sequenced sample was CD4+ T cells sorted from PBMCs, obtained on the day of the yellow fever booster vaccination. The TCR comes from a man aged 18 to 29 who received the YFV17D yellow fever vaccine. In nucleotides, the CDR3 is TGCAGTGCTAGAGATCGGGGGCGGGGGGCGGATACGCAGTATTTT. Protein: CSARDRGRGADTQYF.